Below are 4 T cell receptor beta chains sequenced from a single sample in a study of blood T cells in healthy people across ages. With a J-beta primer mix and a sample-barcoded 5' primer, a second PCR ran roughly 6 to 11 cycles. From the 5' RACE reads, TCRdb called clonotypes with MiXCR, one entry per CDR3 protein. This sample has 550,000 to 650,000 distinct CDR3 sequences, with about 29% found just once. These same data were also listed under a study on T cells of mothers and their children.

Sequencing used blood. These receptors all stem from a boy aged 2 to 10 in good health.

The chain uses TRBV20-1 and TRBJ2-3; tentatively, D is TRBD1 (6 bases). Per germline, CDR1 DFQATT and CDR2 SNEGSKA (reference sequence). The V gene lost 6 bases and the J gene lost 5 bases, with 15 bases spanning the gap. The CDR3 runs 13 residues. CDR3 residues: CSAKQGPEDTQYF. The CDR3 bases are TGCAGTGCAAAACAGGGACCGGAAGATACGCAGTATTTT.

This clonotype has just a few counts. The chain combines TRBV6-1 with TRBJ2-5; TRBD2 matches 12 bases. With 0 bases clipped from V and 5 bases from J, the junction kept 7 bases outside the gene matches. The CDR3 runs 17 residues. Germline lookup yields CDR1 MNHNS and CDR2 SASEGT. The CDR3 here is CASSEAVASGRAETQYF. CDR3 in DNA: TGTGCCAGCAGTGAAGCGGTGGCTAGCGGGAGGGCCGAGACCCAGTACTTC.

CDR3 DNA: TGTGCCAGCAGCCAAGTCGTGGGACAGGGGGATAACAATGAGCAGTTCTTC. It is translated as CASSQVVGQGDNNEQFF. The genes are TRBV14 and TRBJ2-1; 11 nucleotides match TRBD1. This CDR3 spans 17 amino acids. Trimming at V came to 1 base and at J to 5 bases, leaving 7 bases not matched to a gene. Germline values: CDR1 SGHDN, CDR2 FVKESK.

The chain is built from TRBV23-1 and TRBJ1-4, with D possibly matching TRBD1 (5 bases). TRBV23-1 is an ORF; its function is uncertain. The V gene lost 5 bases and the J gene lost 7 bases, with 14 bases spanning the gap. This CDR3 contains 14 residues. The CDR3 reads CASSWGRRSEKLFF. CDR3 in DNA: TGCGCCAGCAGTTGGGGACGGCGGAGTGAAAAACTGTTTTTT.